This entry features one TCR beta chain sequence. Its target is unknown. The V gene's germline CDR1 is MNHEY and CDR2 SMNVEV (reference sequence). The CDR3 has 14 residues. Between the trimmed V and J ends, which lost 7 bases and 0 bases, there was a span of 11 bases. The treatment denotes: around 19 received Ad26.COV2.S at low or high dose, single or two shots; roughly five received placebo; per-sample allocation not given. Day 63 after the first vaccine or placebo injection was the time point for sampling. These data come from a study of Ad26.COV2.S vaccination and SARS-CoV-2 variants. Study-wide context: Of the COV1001 trial arms, the Ad26.COV2.S arm included the donor. Intramuscularly, Ad26.COV2.S was given either once or twice, 56 days apart. Study observations and caveats: Vaccine recipients and placebo recipients showed similar non-spike TCR breadth.

Assay: immunoSEQ multiplex PCR; the TCRdb copy retains only in-frame clones and omits some. Counted here are over 400,000 clones, around 92% occurring once; the ten biggest clones make up approximately 1.6%. The specimen was peripheral blood, collected in a trial of Ad26.COV2.S vaccine versus placebo. The V and J genes are TRBV27 and TRBJ2-3; D is unresolved. This clonotype was sampled from a person aged 18-65 years who received the Ad26.COV2.S COVID-19 vaccine or a placebo. CDR3 nucleotide sequence: TGTGCCAGCAAGTTAGGTCATAGCACAGATACGCAGTATTTT. Translating it yields CASKLGHSTDTQYF.